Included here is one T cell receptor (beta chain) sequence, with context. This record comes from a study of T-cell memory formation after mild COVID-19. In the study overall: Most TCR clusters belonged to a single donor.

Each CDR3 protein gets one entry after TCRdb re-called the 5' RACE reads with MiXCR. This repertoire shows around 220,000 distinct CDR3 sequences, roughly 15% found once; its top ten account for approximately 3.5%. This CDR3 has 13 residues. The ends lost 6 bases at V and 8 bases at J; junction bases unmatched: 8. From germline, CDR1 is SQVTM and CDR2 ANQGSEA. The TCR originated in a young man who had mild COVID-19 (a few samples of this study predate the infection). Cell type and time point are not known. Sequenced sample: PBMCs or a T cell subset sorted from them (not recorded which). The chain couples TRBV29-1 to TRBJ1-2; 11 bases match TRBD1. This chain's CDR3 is CSVWDRGDSGYTF. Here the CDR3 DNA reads TGCAGCGTATGGGACAGGGGGGATTCCGGCTACACCTTC.